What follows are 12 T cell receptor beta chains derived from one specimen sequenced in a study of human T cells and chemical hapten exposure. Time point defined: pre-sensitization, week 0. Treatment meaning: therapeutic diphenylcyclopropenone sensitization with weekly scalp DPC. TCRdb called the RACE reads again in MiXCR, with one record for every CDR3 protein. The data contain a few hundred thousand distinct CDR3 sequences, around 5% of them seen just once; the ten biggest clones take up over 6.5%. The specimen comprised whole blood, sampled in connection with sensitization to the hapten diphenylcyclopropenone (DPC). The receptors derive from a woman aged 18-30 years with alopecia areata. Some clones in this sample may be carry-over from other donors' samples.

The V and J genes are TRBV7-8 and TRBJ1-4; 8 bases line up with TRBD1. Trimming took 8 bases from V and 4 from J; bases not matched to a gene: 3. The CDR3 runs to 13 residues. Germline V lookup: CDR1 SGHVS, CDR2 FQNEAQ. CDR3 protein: CASGDRFNEKLFF. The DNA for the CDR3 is TGTGCCAGCGGGGACAGGTTTAATGAAAAACTGTTTTTT. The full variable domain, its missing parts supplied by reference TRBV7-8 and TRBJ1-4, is GAGVSQSPRYKVAKRGQDVALRCDPISGHVSLFWYQQALGQGPEFLTYFQNEAQLDKSGLPSDRFFAERPEGSVSTLKIQRTQQEDSAVYLCASGDRFNEKLFFGSGTQLSVL.

The CDR3 region has the DNA TGCGCCAGCAGCCAAGATTTGACAGGGAAAAACATTCAGTACTTC. This sequence encodes CASSQDLTGKNIQYF. The V gene is TRBV4-3, the J gene TRBJ2-4; 7 nucleotides align to TRBD1. The CDR3 runs to 15 residues. J gave up 4 bases and V 0 bases, and 3 bases lay outside the gene matches. Per the germline V gene, CDR1 is LGHNA and CDR2 is YSLEER.

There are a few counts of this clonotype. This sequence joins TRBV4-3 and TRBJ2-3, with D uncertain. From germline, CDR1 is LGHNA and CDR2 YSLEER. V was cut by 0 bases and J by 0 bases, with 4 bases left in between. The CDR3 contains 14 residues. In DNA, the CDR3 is TGCGCCAGCAGCCAAGATGTAAGCACAGATACGCAGTATTTT. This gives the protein CASSQDVSTDTQYF.

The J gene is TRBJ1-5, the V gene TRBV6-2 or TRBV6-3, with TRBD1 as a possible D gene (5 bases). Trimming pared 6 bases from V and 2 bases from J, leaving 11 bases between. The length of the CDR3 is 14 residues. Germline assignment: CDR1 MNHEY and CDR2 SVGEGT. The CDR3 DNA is TGTGCCAGCAGGGTCGGGGGGGGCAATCAGCCCCAGCATTTT. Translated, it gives CASRVGGGNQPQHF.

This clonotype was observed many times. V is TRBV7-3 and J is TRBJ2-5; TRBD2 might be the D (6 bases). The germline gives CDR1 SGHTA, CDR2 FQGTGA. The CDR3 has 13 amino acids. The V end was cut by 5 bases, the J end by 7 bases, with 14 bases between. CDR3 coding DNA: TGTGCCAGCAGCATGACACTGGAGGGGACCCAGTACTTC. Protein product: CASSMTLEGTQYF.

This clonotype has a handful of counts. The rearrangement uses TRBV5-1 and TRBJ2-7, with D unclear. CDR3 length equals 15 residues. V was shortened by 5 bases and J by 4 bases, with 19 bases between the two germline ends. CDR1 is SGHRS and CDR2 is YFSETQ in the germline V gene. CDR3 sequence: CASRVFADPLYEQYF. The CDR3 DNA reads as TGCGCCAGCAGAGTGTTCGCCGACCCTTTGTACGAGCAGTACTTC.

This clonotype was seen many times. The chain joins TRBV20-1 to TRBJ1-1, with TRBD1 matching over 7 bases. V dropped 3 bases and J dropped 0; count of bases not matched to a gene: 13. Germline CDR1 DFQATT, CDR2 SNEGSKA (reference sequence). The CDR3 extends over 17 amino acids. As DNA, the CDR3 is TGCAGTGCTAGTGGATCGGGACAGCCTTCGATGAACACTGAAGCTTTCTTT. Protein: CSASGSGQPSMNTEAFF.

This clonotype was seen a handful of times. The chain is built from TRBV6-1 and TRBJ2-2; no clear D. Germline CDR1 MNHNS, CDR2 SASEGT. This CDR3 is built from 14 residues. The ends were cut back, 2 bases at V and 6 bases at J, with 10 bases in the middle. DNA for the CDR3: TGTGCCAGCAGTGAAAATAGGCGCCCCGGGGAGCTGTTTTTT. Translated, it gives CASSENRRPGELFF.

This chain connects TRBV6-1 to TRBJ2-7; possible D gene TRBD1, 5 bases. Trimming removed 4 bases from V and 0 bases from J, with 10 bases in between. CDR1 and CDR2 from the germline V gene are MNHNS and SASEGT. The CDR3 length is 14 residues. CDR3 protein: CASSGQGSSYEQYF. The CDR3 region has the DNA TGTGCCAGCAGTGGGCAGGGAAGCTCCTACGAGCAGTACTTC.

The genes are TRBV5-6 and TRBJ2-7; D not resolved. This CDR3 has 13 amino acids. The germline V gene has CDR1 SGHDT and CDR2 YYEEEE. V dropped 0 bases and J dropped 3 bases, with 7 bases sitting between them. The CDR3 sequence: CASSLDQHYEQYF. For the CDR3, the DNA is TGTGCCAGCAGCTTGGATCAGCACTACGAGCAGTACTTC. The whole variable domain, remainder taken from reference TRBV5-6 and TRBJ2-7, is DAGVTQSPTHLIKTRGQQVTLRCSPKSGHDTVSWYQQALGQGPQFIFQYYEEEERQRGNFPDRFSGHQFPNYSSELNVNALLLGDSALYLCASSLDQHYEQYFGPGTRLTVT.

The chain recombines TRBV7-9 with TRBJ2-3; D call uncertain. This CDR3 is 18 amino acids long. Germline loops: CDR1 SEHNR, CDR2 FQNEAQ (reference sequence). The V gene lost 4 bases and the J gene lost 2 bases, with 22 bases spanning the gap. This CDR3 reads CASSSRVGPPSFTDTQYF. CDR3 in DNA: TGTGCCAGCAGCTCCCGGGTCGGTCCCCCGTCGTTCACAGATACGCAGTATTTT.

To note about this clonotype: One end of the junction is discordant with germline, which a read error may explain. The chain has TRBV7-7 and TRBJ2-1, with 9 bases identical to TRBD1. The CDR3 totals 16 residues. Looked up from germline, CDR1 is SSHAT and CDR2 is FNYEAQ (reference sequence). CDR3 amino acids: CASSHPQGTGMDEQFF. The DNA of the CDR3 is TGTGCTAGCAGCCATCCGCAGGGGACAGGGATGGATGAGCAGTTCTTC.